The T cell receptor (beta chain) under discussion was sequenced for a study of neurological immune-mediated disorders. Details on this clonotype: Its specificity is unknown.

Study results and limitations: Levels of TCR clonal expansion peaked in HTLV-1-associated myelopathy and reached their lowest in multiple sclerosis, under those of healthy controls.

TCRdb recomputed calls from the 5' RACE reads with MiXCR, one row per CDR3 protein. The sample records 110,000 or so distinct CDR3 sequences, roughly 3.2% being singletons. The sequence came from a woman aged 25 to 39 with multiple sclerosis. The sample was PBMCs.

The CDR3 nucleotides read TGTGCCAGCAGTTACTCTCGGGCGGGGAACTATGGCTACACCTTC. Translation gives CASSYSRAGNYGYTF. This chain links TRBV6-5 with TRBJ1-2; no reliable D call. This CDR3 region has 15 residues. Germline CDR1 MNHEY, CDR2 SVGAGI. V lost 0 bases, J lost 2 bases, and 10 bases lay in between.